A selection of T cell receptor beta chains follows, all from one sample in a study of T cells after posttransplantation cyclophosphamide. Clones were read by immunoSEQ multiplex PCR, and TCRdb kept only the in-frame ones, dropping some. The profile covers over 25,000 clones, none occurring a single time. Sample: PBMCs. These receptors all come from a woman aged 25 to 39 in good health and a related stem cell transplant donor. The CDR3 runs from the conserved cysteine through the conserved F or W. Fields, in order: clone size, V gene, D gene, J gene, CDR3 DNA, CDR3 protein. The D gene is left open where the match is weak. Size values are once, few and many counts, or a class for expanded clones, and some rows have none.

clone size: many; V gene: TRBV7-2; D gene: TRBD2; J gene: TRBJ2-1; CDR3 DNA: TGTGCCAGCAGCTGGACTAGCGGGGGGCACAATGAGCAGTTCTTC; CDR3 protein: CASSWTSGGHNEQFF
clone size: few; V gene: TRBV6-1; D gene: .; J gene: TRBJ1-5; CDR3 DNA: TGTGCCAGCAGTGAAAAGGGGGATCAGCCCCAGCATTTT; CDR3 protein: CASSEKGDQPQHF
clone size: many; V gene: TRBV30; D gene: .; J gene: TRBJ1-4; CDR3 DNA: TGTGCCTGGGGCATCAGGGGTTTAGAAAAACTGTTTTTT; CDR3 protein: CAWGIRGLEKLFF
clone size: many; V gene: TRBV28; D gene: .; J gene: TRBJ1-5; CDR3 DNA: TGTGCCACCCAAAGGGAGCCCCAGCATTTT; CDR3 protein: CATQREPQHF
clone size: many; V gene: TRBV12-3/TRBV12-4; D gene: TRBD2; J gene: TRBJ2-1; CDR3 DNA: TGTGCCAGCAGTCTCAGGACTAGCGGGGGGGCCCGGCAGTTCTTC; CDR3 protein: CASSLRTSGGARQFF
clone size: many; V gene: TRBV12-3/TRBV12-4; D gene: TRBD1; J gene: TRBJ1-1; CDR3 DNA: TGTGCCAGCAGCCGACAGGGTGGAACTGAAGCTTTCTTT; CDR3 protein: CASSRQGGTEAFF
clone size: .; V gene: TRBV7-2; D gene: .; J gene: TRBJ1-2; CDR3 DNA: TGTGCCAGCAGCCCAAGTGGGGGGGCGTATACCTATGGCTACACCTTC; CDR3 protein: CASSPSGGAYTYGYTF
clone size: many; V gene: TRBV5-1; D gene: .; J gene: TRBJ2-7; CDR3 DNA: TGCGCCAGCAGCGCTGGACACACCAACGAGCAGTACTTC; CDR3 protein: CASSAGHTNEQYF
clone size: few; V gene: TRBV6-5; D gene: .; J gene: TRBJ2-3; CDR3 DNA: TGTGCCAGCAGTTACGTACAGGGTGCAGATACGCAGTATTTT; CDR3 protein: CASSYVQGADTQYF
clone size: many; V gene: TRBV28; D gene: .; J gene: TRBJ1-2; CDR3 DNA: TGTGCCAGCAGTGATATAAGGGGTTATGGCTACACCTTC; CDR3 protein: CASSDIRGYGYTF
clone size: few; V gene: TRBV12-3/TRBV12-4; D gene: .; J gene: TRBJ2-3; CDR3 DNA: TGTGCCAGCAGTTTAGGTGCGGGGGCCACAGATACGCAGTATTTT; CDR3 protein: CASSLGAGATDTQYF
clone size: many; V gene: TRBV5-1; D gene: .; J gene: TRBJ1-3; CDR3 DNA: TGCGCCAGCAGCTTGGGACCGGGGAGTTCGGTTGGAAACACCATATATTTT; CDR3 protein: CASSLGPGSSVGNTIYF
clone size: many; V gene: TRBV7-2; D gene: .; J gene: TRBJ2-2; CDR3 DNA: TGTGCCAGCAGCTTAGCGCCAGCGAACACCGGGGAGCTGTTTTTT; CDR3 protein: CASSLAPANTGELFF
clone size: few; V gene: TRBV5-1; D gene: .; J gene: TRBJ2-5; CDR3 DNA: TGCGCCAGCAGCTCCGAGGGCGGGCAAGAGACCCAGTACTTC; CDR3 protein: CASSSEGGQETQYF
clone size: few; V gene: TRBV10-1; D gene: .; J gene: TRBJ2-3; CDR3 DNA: TGCGCCAGCTCCCGGGGCACAGATACGCAGTATTTT; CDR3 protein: CASSRGTDTQYF
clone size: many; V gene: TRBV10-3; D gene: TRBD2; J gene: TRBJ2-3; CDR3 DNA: TGTGCCATCAGTGGAGGGACTAGCGGGTCAGATACGCAGTATTTT; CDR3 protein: CAISGGTSGSDTQYF
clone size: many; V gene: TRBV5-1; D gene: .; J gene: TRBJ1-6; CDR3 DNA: TGCGCCAGCAAGGGAGGGGTCCGGAATTCACCCCTCCACTTT; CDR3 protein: CASKGGVRNSPLHF
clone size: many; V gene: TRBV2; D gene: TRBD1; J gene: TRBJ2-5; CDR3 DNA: TGTGCCAGCAGCCGGGACAGACAAGAGACCCAGTACTTC; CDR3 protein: CASSRDRQETQYF
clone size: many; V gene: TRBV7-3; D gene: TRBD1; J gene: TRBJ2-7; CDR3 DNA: TGTGCCAGCAGCTTAAGGTTGGGACAGGGCACCTACGAGCAGTACTTC; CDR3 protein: CASSLRLGQGTYEQYF
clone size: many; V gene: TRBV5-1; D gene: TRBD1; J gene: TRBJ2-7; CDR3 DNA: TGCGCCAGCAGCTTGGGACAGGGGGACGAGCAGTACTTC; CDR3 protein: CASSLGQGDEQYF
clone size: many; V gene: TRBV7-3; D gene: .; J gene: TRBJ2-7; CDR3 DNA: TGTGCCAGCAGTCGCCCCGGGGGCGAGCAGTACTTC; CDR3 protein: CASSRPGGEQYF
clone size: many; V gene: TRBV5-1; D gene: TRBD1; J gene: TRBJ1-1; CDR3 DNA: TGCGCCAGCAGCAGCCTCAGGGGGAAGGACACTGAAGCTTTCTTT; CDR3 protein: CASSSLRGKDTEAFF
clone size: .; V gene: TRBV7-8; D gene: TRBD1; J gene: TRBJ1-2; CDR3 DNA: TGTGCCAGCAGCTTATTGGACAGGAGTGGAGGCTACACCTTC; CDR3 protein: CASSLLDRSGGYTF
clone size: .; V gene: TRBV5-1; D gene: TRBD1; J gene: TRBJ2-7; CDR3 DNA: TGCGCCAGCAGCTGGCGACAGGGTCCGACCTACGAGCAGTACTTC; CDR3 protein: CASSWRQGPTYEQYF
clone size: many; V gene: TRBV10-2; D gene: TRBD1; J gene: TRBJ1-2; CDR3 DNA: TGCGCCAGCAGTGAGTCGACAGGGAAGAACTATGGCTACACCTTC; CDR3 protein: CASSESTGKNYGYTF
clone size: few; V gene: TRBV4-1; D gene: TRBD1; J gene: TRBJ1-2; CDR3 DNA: TGCGCCAGCAGCCAAGATGGGACAGGGAGTTATGGCTACACCTTC; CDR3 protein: CASSQDGTGSYGYTF
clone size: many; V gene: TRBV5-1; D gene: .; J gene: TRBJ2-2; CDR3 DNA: TGCGCCAGCAGCTTGCGGGGAAGCACCGGGGAGCTGTTTTTT; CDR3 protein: CASSLRGSTGELFF
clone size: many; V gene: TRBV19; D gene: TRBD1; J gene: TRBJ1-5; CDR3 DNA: TGTGCCAGTAGTATAAGGGACAGGGGTCAGCCCCAGCATTTT; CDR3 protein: CASSIRDRGQPQHF
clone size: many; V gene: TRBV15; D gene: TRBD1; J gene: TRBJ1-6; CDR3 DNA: TGTGCCACCATCTGCCAGGACAGGGGATATTCACCCCTCCACTTT; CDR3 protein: CATICQDRGYSPLHF
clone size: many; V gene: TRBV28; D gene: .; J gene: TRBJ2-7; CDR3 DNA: TGTGCCAGCAGTTTGAGCGGCCTCTACGAGCAGTACTTC; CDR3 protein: CASSLSGLYEQYF
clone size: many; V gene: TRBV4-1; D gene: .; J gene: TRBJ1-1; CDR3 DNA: TGCGCCAGCAGCCAAGGACAAAACACTGAAGCTTTCTTT; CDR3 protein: CASSQGQNTEAFF
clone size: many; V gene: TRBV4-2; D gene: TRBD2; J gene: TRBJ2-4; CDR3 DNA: TGTGCCAGCAGCCAAGAACGAGTTAGCGGGGGCTCCTCAGGGCACTTC; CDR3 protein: CASSQERVSGGSSGHF
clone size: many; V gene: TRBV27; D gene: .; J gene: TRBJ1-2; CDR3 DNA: TGTGCCAGCAGTCCCCGTGAGAGGGTAGGCTACACCTTC; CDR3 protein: CASSPRERVGYTF
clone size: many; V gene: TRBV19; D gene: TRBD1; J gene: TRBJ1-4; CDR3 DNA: TGTGCCAGTAGTATATCAGTCGGACAGGGGGGAGAAAAACTGTTTTTT; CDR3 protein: CASSISVGQGGEKLFF
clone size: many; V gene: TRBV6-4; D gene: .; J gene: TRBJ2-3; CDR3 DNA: TGTGCCAGCAGTGACTCCGGCCTAGCCTTAGAAGATACGCAGTATTTT; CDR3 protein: CASSDSGLALEDTQYF
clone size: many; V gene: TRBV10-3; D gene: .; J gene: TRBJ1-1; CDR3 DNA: TGTGCCATCAGTGAGGCTCCAGGTGCAGCTTTCTTT; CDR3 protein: CAISEAPGAAFF
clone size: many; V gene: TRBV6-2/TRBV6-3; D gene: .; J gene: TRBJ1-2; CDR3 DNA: TGTGCCAGCAGTTCCCAGGGGATCTATGGCTACACCTTC; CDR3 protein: CASSSQGIYGYTF
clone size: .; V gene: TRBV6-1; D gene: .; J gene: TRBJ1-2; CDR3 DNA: TGTGCCAGCAGGGTCACCAGTGTCCGCTATGGCTACACCTTC; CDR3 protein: CASRVTSVRYGYTF
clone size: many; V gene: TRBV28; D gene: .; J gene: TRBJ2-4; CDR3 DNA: TGTGCCAGCAGTTTACCCCAGGGTTCAAAAAACATTCAGTACTTC; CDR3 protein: CASSLPQGSKNIQYF
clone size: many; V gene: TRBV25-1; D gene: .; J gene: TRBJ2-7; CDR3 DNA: TGTGCCAGTCAGGGGGAGCAGTACTTC; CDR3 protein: CASQGEQYF
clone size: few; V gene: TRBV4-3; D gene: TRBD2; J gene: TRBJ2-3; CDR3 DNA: TGCGCCAGCAGCCAAGATCTAGCGGGGGGGCCAGATACGCAGTATTTT; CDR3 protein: CASSQDLAGGPDTQYF
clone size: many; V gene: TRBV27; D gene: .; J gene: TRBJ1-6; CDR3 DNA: TGTGCCAGCAGCCCCCTCTGGGGCGATTCACCCCTCCACTTT; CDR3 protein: CASSPLWGDSPLHF
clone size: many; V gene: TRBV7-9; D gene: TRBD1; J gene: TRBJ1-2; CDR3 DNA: TGTGCCAGCAGCTTGGGGACAGGAGATGGCTACACCTTC; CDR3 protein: CASSLGTGDGYTF
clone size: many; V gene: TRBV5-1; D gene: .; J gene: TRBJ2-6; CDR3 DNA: TGCGCCAGCAGCTCCCTCTCCGGGGGACGAGGGGCCAACGTCCTGACTTTC; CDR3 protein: CASSSLSGGRGANVLTF
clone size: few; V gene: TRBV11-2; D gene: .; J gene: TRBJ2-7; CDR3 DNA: TGTGCCAGCAGCTTAGTACTATCATCCGAGCAGTACTTC; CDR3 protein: CASSLVLSSEQYF
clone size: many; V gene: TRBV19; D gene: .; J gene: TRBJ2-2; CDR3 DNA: TGTGCCAGTAGTATAAACAAGAACACCGGGGAGCTGTTTTTT; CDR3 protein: CASSINKNTGELFF
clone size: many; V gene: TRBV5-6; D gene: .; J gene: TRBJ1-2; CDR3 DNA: TGTGCCAGCAGCTTGGAGTTGTGGGGCGGCTACACCTTC; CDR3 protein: CASSLELWGGYTF
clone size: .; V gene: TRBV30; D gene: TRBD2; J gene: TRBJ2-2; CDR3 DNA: TGTGCCTGGAGTTTAGCGGGGGCCGTTACCGGGGAGCTGTTTTTT; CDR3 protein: CAWSLAGAVTGELFF
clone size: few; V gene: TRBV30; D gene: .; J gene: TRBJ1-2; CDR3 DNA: TGTGCCTGGACAGAAAACTATGGCTACACCTTC; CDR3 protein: CAWTENYGYTF
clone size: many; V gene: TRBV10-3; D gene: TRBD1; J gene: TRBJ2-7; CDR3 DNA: TGTGCCATCAGTGACCCCGGGACAGAGGGCTCCTACGAGCAGTACTTC; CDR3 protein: CAISDPGTEGSYEQYF
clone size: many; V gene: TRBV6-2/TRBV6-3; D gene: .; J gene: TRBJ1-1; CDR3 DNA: TGTGCCAGCAGCGCTGTAAGGGGCACTGAAGCTTTCTTT; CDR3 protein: CASSAVRGTEAFF
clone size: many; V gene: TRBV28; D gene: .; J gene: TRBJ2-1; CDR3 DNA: TGTGCCAGCAGTTTACTGACAACCCATGAGCAGTTCTTC; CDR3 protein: CASSLLTTHEQFF
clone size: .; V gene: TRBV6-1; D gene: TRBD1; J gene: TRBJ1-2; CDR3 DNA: TGTGCCAGCAGAGACGGGACAGACTATGGCTACACCTTC; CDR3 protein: CASRDGTDYGYTF